What follows is one T cell receptor beta chain and its context. No antigen is known for it. No quality values exist for individual bases; no much larger clone is one base distant. This sample was included in a study of cytomegalovirus exposure and HLA in healthy donors (dated by TCRdb to 2016 to 2017). Background for the entire study: In an earlier analysis of under 750 of the donors, 276 Gb of sequence data and just under 120 million unique TCR beta sequences from approximately 180 million T cells were reported. The later analysis used no new phenotypic data to find candidate immune exposures, relying instead on TCR beta sequences and their occurrence across donors. To decide whether each TCR beta V gene segment behaved as functional or pseudogenic, an earlier analysis of some 580 of the donors relied on high-throughput TCR beta sequencing. Among 350 to 400 genotyped donors of the cohort, an average of about 240,000 unique TCR beta nucleotide sequences were sequenced per donor, roughly 20% of them non-productive. Because of strong linkage in the cohort, roughly five DR-DQ haplotypes were treated as single units for association and clustering. An early release that covered roughly 600 HLA-typed donors contained about 300 gigabases of sequencing data and 65 million to 100 million unique TCR sequences. HLA typing covered class I and class II loci at four-digit resolution. The T cell repertoires of 550 to 850 subjects were profiled by immunosequencing and related to cytomegalovirus serostatus. Donor age, sex, ethnicity and CMV serostatus were compiled alongside the repertoire data. In a later analysis, previously published TCR beta repertoires from roughly 710 donors were re-analyzed and high-resolution HLA genotyping was added so that TCR occurrence patterns could be studied. High-throughput TCR immunosequencing, statistical association of individual TCRs with disease status, and machine learning were combined to predict cytomegalovirus infection status. All discovery cohort repertoires had been generated using a single sequencing platform. The aim of the study was to test whether cataloging public T cell receptors could identify signatures of past pathogen exposure. A separate validation cohort of approximately 120 different subjects was used in addition to the roughly 700-subject first cohort. A later genetic analysis used genome-wide SNP genotypes for about 60% of the roughly 670 donors, treating that subset as a discovery cohort. The number of typed donors differed by locus: about 629-630 for A, B, C, DRB1 and DQB1; 522 for DQA1; 606 for DPA1; and around 490 for DPB1. The genetic ancestry cluster associated with self-reported Caucasian donors included 81% of the roughly 400 genotyped donors.

Libraries were constructed by the immunoSEQ multiplex PCR assay. A mixture of 60 forward primers for TCR Vbeta segments and 13 reverse primers for TCR Jbeta segments was used in the multiplex PCR. The CDR3 region of rearranged TCR beta genes was amplified from genomic DNA with a multiplex PCR assay. Amplified TCR beta libraries were sequenced as 87-base-pair reads on the Illumina HiSeq System. The authors processed their data as follows. A later analysis tallied about 77 million unique TCR beta chains across the 550 to 850 repertoires, and about 10 million of those chains were shared by two or more donors. Raw reads were error-corrected and collapsed into unique sequences by a nearest-neighbor algorithm in which closely related sequences were merged to remove PCR and sequencing errors. Alignment of CDR3 sequences to IMGT reference sequences was used to assign V, D and J gene segments. For a sequence to be retained, a match of at least six nucleotides to both a V gene segment and a J gene segment was required. A rearrangement counted as productive if the CDR3 had no stop codons and remained in frame with V and J, and every other rearrangement counted as non-productive. CDR3 was defined according to IMGT convention as the region running from the second conserved V-encoded cysteine to the conserved J-encoded phenylalanine. The earlier analysis of fewer than 700 of the donors excluded sequences that lacked an unambiguous match to a single V gene segment. An earlier analysis of several hundred of the donors called V segments functional above 56.7% productive rearrangements and segregating when the between-donor standard deviation exceeded 5%. To diagnose cytomegalovirus status from the catalog of TCR beta chain sequences, a statistical classification framework was built. In a later analysis, V and J genes were assigned by comparing TCR nucleotide sequences against IMGT/GENE-DB human TR gene sequences. The TCRdist pipeline was used in a later analysis to assign CDR3 sequences and most-parsimonious VDJ recombination scenarios. In a later analysis, every TCR beta chain was defined by the combination of its CDR3 amino acid sequence and its V-gene family, and reads without a unique V-gene family were dropped. In a later analysis, approximately 590 highly shared, low-generation-probability nucleotide sequences were removed to address suspected cross-contamination and a sequencing artifact. In a later analysis, a clonal expansion index was calculated for each public chain from normalized within-repertoire ranks of inferred template counts. A later analysis computed generation probabilities with a VDJ recombination model fitted to out-of-frame rearrangements, and checked the results against IGoR. Hypergeometric tests were used in a later analysis to score TCR-TCR, TCR-HLA and TCR-CMV co-occurrence, with a repertoire-size bias correction applied to the TCR pairs. False discovery rates were estimated in a later analysis by permuting HLA or CMV assignments 20 times. In a later analysis, co-occurring TCRs were grouped with DBSCAN, and TCRdist sequence similarity was added when clustering was performed within HLA-allele-positive subsets. Repertoires with fewer than 30,000 or more than 120,000 public chains were left out of co-occurrence clustering, as were about 5 repertoires with anomalous nucleotide sharing. This immuneACCESS table, as held by TCRdb, lists in-frame sequences with V and J called but not all clones. Of the missing ones, under half trace to an unresolved V gene in checked studies; the others have no known cause. That table is the source of V, J and clone size, and D and trimming were worked out from the DNA. This sample lists some 210,000 clones; about 72% were detected once. The ten largest account for 3% to 4.5% of the sample.

The CDR3, cysteine through phenylalanine, is 16 amino acids long. The retained sequence is limited to the CDR3, 48 bases, with the frame set at the first base. The germline V gene supplies CDR1 SGHAT and CDR2 FQNNGV. V loses 8 bases, J loses 7 bases, and the germline ends lie 23 bases apart. The cohort was made up of about 670 healthy bone marrow donors. At the time of sampling, all cohort members were nominally healthy, though unrecorded immune exposures were likely present. The donor was CMV seronegative and was included in the group of several hundred seronegative cohort members. Each donor provided a peripheral blood sample, and peripheral blood mononuclear cells were used for TCR beta sequencing. The Qiagen DNeasy Blood Extraction Kit was used to extract genomic DNA from the blood cell samples. The paper's findings and limits, for the study overall: When HLA alleles, especially DR and DQ, strongly co-occurred, TCR associations were difficult to assign to individual alleles. Sequencing depth was assumed to be roughly uniform across donors in the presence/absence analyses, though that assumption may not hold. Cytomegalovirus status was reported to be diagnosed by the classifier with high specificity and sensitivity in both the original and validation cohorts. The study listed approximately 150 TCR beta chains as associated with cytomegalovirus. An earlier analysis of around 500 of the donors showed that most TCR beta V segments appeared in productive rearrangements either about 87% or about 30% of the time, which broadly matched IMGT annotations. Linkage disequilibrium might explain the correlated functional status among segregating V segments, but an unknown experimental factor could not be ruled out. Most TCR sequences were seen in very few donors, while some public TCRs were found in many individuals. A later analysis found that TCR association rates varied across HLA loci, with DRB1 alleles showing the most associated TCRs and HLA-C alleles the fewest. V-gene and J-gene trimming of TCR beta chains was associated with a missense DCLRE1C variant in a later genetic analysis, and the association was replicated in an independent cohort. A group of highly shared sequence variants was considered likely to be a technical artifact of the sequencing pipeline. According to a later analysis, parvovirus B19, influenza, CMV and Epstein-Barr virus appeared linked to several top co-occurrence clusters. The authors suggested that the approach could potentially be extended to other disease states and immunological phenotypes. A further reported finding was that TCR beta sequences accurately predicted the HLA-A and HLA-B alleles for most subjects in the first cohort. Some IMGT-functional V segments, including TRBV6-2 and TRBV6-3, could not be distinguished by the 87-base-pair reads and were therefore excluded. A few of the identified cytomegalovirus-associated TCR beta chains were confirmed in vitro to be specific for cytomegalovirus antigens. A later analysis associated about 17,000 TCR beta sequences with specific HLA alleles at a false discovery rate of 0.05. According to a later analysis, most CMV-associated TCR beta chains appeared to be HLA-restricted, and the HLA associations seemed to be driven largely by CMV exposure. The only immune exposure information available for the cohort was CMV serostatus. Compared with equally common non-associated chains, HLA-associated TCR beta chains in a later analysis were more clonally expanded and had lower generation probabilities. Compared with the 666-donor mean, donors in an Asian-associated ancestry cluster had fewer N-insertions in productive TCRs, according to a later genetic analysis. Only TCR beta chains were sequenced in this cohort, and the absence of alpha or paired-chain data limited detectable features. Because counts were too low, 15 to 20 rarely observed V segments, including chromosome 9 orphons, were excluded from the earlier analysis of 500 to 700 of the donors. Because HLA typing was missing for some donors at each locus, association tests included only the typed subset.

Sequencing was done on a sample of PBMCs. The source is a male donor in good health and CMV-seronegative. Recombination connected TRBV11-2 to TRBJ1-4; a tentative D call is TRBD1 (5 bases match). CDR3 loop: CASATGRDRLGEKLFF. Read as DNA, the sequence is TGTGCCAGCGCCACCGGGAGGGACCGGCTAGGTGAAAAACTGTTTTTT.